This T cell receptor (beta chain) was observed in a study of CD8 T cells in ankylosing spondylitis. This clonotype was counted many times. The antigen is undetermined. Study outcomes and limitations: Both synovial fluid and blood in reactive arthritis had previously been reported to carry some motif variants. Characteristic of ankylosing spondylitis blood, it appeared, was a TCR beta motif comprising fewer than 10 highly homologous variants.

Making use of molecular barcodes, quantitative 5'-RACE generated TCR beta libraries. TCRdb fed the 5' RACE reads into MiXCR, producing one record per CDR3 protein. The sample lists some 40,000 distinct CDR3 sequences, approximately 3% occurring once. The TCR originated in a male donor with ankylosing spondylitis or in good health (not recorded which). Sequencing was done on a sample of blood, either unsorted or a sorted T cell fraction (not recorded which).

CDR3 in DNA: TGTGCCAGCAGCGTCAGTGTCGGGAATGAGCAGTTCTTC. Its protein product is CASSVSVGNEQFF. The V gene is TRBV9, the J gene TRBJ2-1, with D uncertain. The CDR3 has 13 amino acids. In germline, CDR1 is SGDLS, CDR2 YYNGEE. Trimming took off 2 bases at V and 7 bases at J, with 10 bases between the two ends.